This T cell receptor (beta chain) was retrieved from a study of shared clonotypes between healthy human individuals (dated by TCRdb to 2019 to 2021). Study-level background: The cohort included three men and a couple of women between 18 and 49 years of age. To estimate repertoire size and how much clonotypes are shared between individuals, the study performed deep sequencing of blood TCR repertoires from five healthy adults. Each donor's leukapheresis produced roughly between roughly 0.85 and 9.5 billion PBMCs. For each donor, three plates each were used for CD4 naive and CD4 memory, two plates were used for CD8 naive, and one plate was used for CD8 memory. To increase sequencing depth and limit assay-specific biases, different laboratories used diverse techniques to prepare libraries and sequence TCR repertoires. Paper-wide results and their limitations: Sharing across a few donors was observed for around 5% of naive CD4, over 3% of naive CD8, 2% to 2.5% of memory CD4, and about 0.4% of memory CD8 clonotypes. Sampling was limited to blood, and TCR repertoires in tissue likely differ from TCR repertoires in blood. Because the study included a small number of donors, the genetic and exposure-history diversity represented was limited. Higher generation probabilities were observed for clonotypes shared by all four sorted-subset donors than for non-shared clonotypes. Estimated clonotype richness was generally larger for naive than for memory subsets. Based on pairwise subsampling, the degree of clonotype sharing among donors was expected to be affected by sequencing depth. Rarefaction of sorted-subset datasets indicated incomplete sequencing despite the large sequencing depth.

CD8 naive samples were obtained by positive selection for CCR7 among CD45RO-negative cells, yielding a CD45RA+CCR7+ population from which TemRA cells were excluded. The donors were healthy, HIV-negative adults with no recently reported acute infections or vaccinations. All donors were Caucasian adults living in Nashville, Tennessee, USA. Blood was collected by leukapheresis, and PBMCs were isolated by Ficoll-Histopaque density gradient centrifugation and then cryopreserved in liquid nitrogen vapor phase. Purity and quantity of every magnetically sorted T cell population were checked by analytical flow cytometry. Genomic DNA was isolated from every sorted fraction and measured by UV absorbance on a Nanodrop 2000c. Using the deep immunoSEQ assay, multiplex PCR amplified TCR CDR3 regions from genomic DNA. Extracted genomic DNA from each cell subset was spread evenly across all wells of several immunoSEQ 96-well plates, with each plate serving as a replicate. For sorted subsets, approximately 210 ng of genomic DNA, equivalent to roughly 33,000 T cell genomes, went into each replicate PCR. The purified libraries were quantified using a Qubit 3.0 fluorometer, sized with a Bioanalyzer 2100, and then quantified again using the KAPA Library Quantification kit. Every immunoSEQ 96-well plate was sequenced on a dedicated single-read 150-cycle Illumina NextSeq 550 flow cell. The authors' pipeline ran thus. Because the immunoSEQ output included only junctional sequences and no quality scores, the filtering could not be the same as the filtering used for full-length reads. To assign V/J genes and CDR3, sequences were annotated using PyIR, a Python wrapper for IgBLAST v1.9, with IMGT germline references. Any read was removed if the V/J assignment was weak (E-value above 1e-6), the CDR3 was missing, or the read contained stop codons, out-of-frame junctions, or ambiguous translated residues. V3J clonotypes were defined by identical inferred V gene, J gene, and CDR3 amino acid sequence. To compute the percentage overlap between repertoires, the number of shared unique clonotypes was divided by the size of the smaller repertoire. Richness of each repertoire was evaluated using RTK rarefaction, the Chao1 estimator, and Recon v2.1 estimates of unobserved clonotypes. For all TCRbeta clonotypes obtained by the gDNA method from several donors, generation probabilities were computed with OLGA. TCRdb stores this immuneACCESS table with in-frame sequences only. Part of the clones is absent; in the studies checked, under half of the shortfall reflects unresolved V genes, and no reason is known for the rest. V, J and clone size are those of that table, while D and trimming were read from the DNA. The sample table contains roughly 890,000 clones; only one count was recorded for 80% to 95% of them. About 25% of the sample is in the top ten clones.

On this clone itself: Its antigen is still unknown. The record has no base qualities; no much larger clone is one base away.

The CDR3 goes from the cysteine to the phenylalanine over 14 residues. Only the CDR3 DNA stays, 42 bases, in frame from base 1. CDR1 LNHNV and CDR2 YYDKDF are derived from the germline V gene (reference sequence). Trimming takes 8 bases from V and 1 base from J, and the germline ends sit 12 bases apart. The sample comprised naive CD8+ T cells sorted from blood. The sample's cell subset or site label, in plain terms: CD45RA+CCR7+. The receptor comes from a man aged 30-40 years in good health. The chain joins TRBV15 to TRBJ1-5; confidence is insufficient to name the D gene. At the DNA level, the sequence is TGTGCCACCCTTCTGGATGGCAGCAATCAGCCCCAGCATTTT. Its translation reads: CATLLDGSNQPQHF. When the CDR3 is completed using the reference TRBV15 and TRBJ1-5 genes on either side, the full variable domain is DAMVIQNPRYQVTQFGKPVTLSCSQTLNHNVMYWYQQKSSQAPKLLFHYYDKDFNNEADTPDNFQSRRPNTSFCFLDIRSPGLGDTAMYLCATLLDGSNQPQHFGDGTRLSIL.